Presented here are 27 T cell receptor beta chains from one specimen sequenced in a study of OX40 agonist ivuxolimab in advanced cancers. Some clones are missing from TCRdb's copy, which holds only in-frame ones; the method was immunoSEQ multiplex PCR. Of 48,000 or so clones in the sample, 83% were seen once. Sequenced material: CD4+ or CD8+ T cells sorted from blood, taken in a trial of the OX40 agonist ivuxolimab. These receptors all stem from an adult with an advanced solid tumor such as melanoma, head and neck, liver or kidney cancer.

J is TRBJ1-6 and V is TRBV4-1, with unresolved D. V was trimmed by 0 bases and J by 8 bases, leaving 14 bases between them. Germline V gives CDR1 MGHRA, CDR2 YSYEKL. This CDR3 contains 16 residues. The CDR3 DNA reads TGCGCCAGCAGCCAAGACCGGAGAGGGTATGATTCACCCCTCCACTTT. This codes for CASSQDRRGYDSPLHF.

This clone showed up just once. The rearrangement uses TRBV18 and TRBJ1-5; D perhaps matches TRBD1 (6 bases). The length of the CDR3 is 14 residues. Deletions cut 5 bases from V and 9 bases from J, with 17 bases between. CDR1 and CDR2 (germline): KGHSH, LQKENI. Here the CDR3 reads CASSMGDTGRPQHF. CDR3 nucleotides: TGTGCCAGCTCAATGGGGGACACAGGGCGGCCCCAGCATTTT.

This clone has only one observation. The chain links TRBV25-1 to TRBJ1-2; D possibly corresponds to TRBD1 (5 bases). The CDR3 has 18 amino acids. Per germline, CDR1 MGHDK and CDR2 SYGVNS. V lost 3 bases to trimming and J lost 6 bases, with 26 bases between them. In DNA, the CDR3 is TGTGCCAGCAGTGACACCATGGGGGTGAAGAATTCCAGGGATGGCTACACCTTC. Amino acids: CASSDTMGVKNSRDGYTF.

The chain is built from TRBV15 and TRBJ2-3, with D maybe TRBD1 (5 bases). Germline assignment: CDR1 LNHNV and CDR2 YYDKDF (reference sequence). The CDR3 spans 18 residues. V dropped 0 bases and J dropped 0 bases, with 16 bases sitting between them. In nucleotides, the CDR3 is TGTGCCACCAGCAGAGAGTTATTGGTCTGGGGCAGCACAGATACGCAGTATTTT. Its protein is CATSRELLVWGSTDTQYF.

Only one count was recorded for this clone. The chain joins TRBV19 to TRBJ2-6; D gene uncertain. The V gene lost 3 bases and the J gene lost 0 bases, with 3 bases spanning the gap. Germline CDR1 reads LNHDA; CDR2 reads SQIVND (reference sequence). The CDR3 loop spans 14 amino acids. The CDR3 reads CASSIDSGANVLTF. DNA for the CDR3: TGTGCCAGTAGTATTGACTCTGGGGCCAACGTCCTGACTTTC.

The rearrangement uses TRBV7-9 and TRBJ2-4, with 7 bases identical to TRBD1. After removal of 5 bases from V and 9 bases from J, the junction contained 10 bases not matched to a gene. CDR1 and CDR2 (germline): SEHNR, FQNEAQ (reference sequence). The CDR3 is 14 amino acids. This CDR3 reads CASSPGQRLIIQYF. CDR3 coding DNA: TGTGCCAGCAGCCCGGGACAGCGATTAATCATTCAGTACTTC.

This rearrangement joins TRBV11-3 to TRBJ1-2; no reliable D call. CDR1 is SGHNT and CDR2 is YENEEA in the germline V gene. V was clipped by 7 bases and J by 3 bases, with 15 bases between them. This CDR3 contains 14 residues. The CDR3 sequence is CASITSVGDYGYTF. The CDR3 DNA follows: TGTGCCAGCATTACGAGCGTTGGGGACTATGGCTACACCTTC. The full variable domain, its missing parts supplied by reference TRBV11-3 and TRBJ1-2, is EAGVVQSPRYKIIEKKQPVAFWCNPISGHNTLYWYLQNLGQGPELLIRYENEEAVDDSQLPKDRFSAERLKGVDSTLKIQPAELGDSAVYLCASITSVGDYGYTFGSGTRLTVV.

This clone has a single count. The rearrangement joins TRBV9 to TRBJ2-7; 10 bases are shared with TRBD2. V lost 0 bases, J lost 2 bases, and 5 bases stayed unmatched. Germline CDR1 and CDR2: SGDLS and YYNGEE. The CDR3 contains 16 residues. The CDR3 loop reads CASSVGPSGGTYEQYF. CDR3 DNA: TGTGCCAGCAGCGTAGGGCCTAGCGGGGGAACCTACGAGCAGTACTTC.

The chain links TRBV18 to TRBJ2-5, with a possible D match to TRBD2 (6 bases). CDR1 and CDR2 (germline): KGHSH, LQKENI. The CDR3 sequence is 15 residues long. The V and J ends lost 3 bases and 7 bases respectively, with 18 bases between them. CDR3 nucleotides: TGTGCCAGCTCACCGGACGGGAGTTCAACGAGGACCCAGTACTTC. Protein product: CASSPDGSSTRTQYF.

The J gene is TRBJ1-2, the V gene TRBV7-9; the match to TRBD1 covers 8 bases. Germline V gene data show CDR1 as SEHNR and CDR2 as FQNEAQ (reference sequence). The CDR3 runs 14 residues. The ends lost 6 bases at V and 4 bases at J; junction bases unmatched: 7. CDR3 protein: CASSSRGLGYGYTF. As DNA, the CDR3 is TGTGCCAGCAGTAGCAGGGGGCTTGGCTATGGCTACACCTTC. Full variable domain (rest looked up from reference TRBV7-9 and TRBJ1-2): DTGVSQNPRHKITKRGQNVTFRCDPISEHNRLYWYRQTLGQGPEFLTYFQNEAQLEKSRLLSDRFSAERPKGSFSTLEIQRTEQGDSAMYLCASSSRGLGYGYTFGSGTRLTVV.

The chain carries TRBV6-4 and TRBJ2-3; TRBD2 agrees at 11 bases. Germline trimming cut 1 base from V and 0 bases from J; bases unmatched to any gene: 12. The V gene's germline CDR1 is MRHNA and CDR2 SNTAGT. The CDR3 length is 20 residues. CDR3 in amino acids: CASSDFNPSGGLRSTDTQYF. CDR3 in DNA: TGTGCCAGCAGTGACTTCAACCCTAGCGGGGGGCTTAGAAGCACAGATACGCAGTATTTT.

The J gene is TRBJ2-3, the V gene TRBV6-1; 9 bases map to TRBD2. V lost 6 bases, J lost 4 bases, and 8 bases stayed unmatched. Germline assignment: CDR1 MNHNS and CDR2 SASEGT. The CDR3 runs to 15 residues. The CDR3 nucleotides read TGTGCCAGCAGGCGCCTTAGCGGGGGCGCAGATACGCAGTATTTT. Translation gives CASRRLSGGADTQYF.

The CDR3 reads CASSQNEKLFF. CDR3 nucleotides: TGTGCCAGCAGCCAAAATGAAAAACTGTTTTTT. The chain employs TRBV14 and TRBJ1-4; D is ambiguous. Trimming pared 2 bases from V and 5 bases from J, leaving 0 bases between. The CDR3 sequence is 11 residues long. Per the germline V gene, CDR1 is SGHDN and CDR2 is FVKESK.

The genes are TRBV7-2 and TRBJ2-1, with 7 bases matching TRBD1. V lost 5 bases, J lost 8 bases, and 3 bases stayed unmatched. Germline CDR1 reads SGHTA; CDR2 reads FQGNSA. The CDR3 extends over 12 amino acids. The CDR3 coding sequence is TGTGCCAGCAGCAGACAGGGTTATGAGCAGTTCTTC. Protein sequence: CASSRQGYEQFF.

The chain couples TRBV4-1 to TRBJ1-2, with D uncertain. Germline lookup yields CDR1 MGHRA and CDR2 YSYEKL. V lost 1 base to trimming and J lost 1 base, with 7 bases between them. This CDR3 has 14 amino acids. The CDR3 DNA follows: TGCGCCAGCAGCCAAGGGCAAAATAACTATGGCTACACCTTC. Protein sequence: CASSQGQNNYGYTF.

The chain combines TRBV11-2 with TRBJ1-1, with TRBD1 matching over 7 bases. This CDR3 contains 16 residues. The ends lost 4 bases at V and 3 bases at J; junction bases unmatched: 11. The germline gives CDR1 SGHAT, CDR2 FQNNGV. CDR3 in DNA: TGTGCCAGCAGCTCACTCACAGGGGCGAGGGACACTGAAGCTTTCTTT. Amino acid sequence: CASSSLTGARDTEAFF.

This clone was counted a few times. The V and J genes are TRBV28 and TRBJ1-6; D is undetermined. CDR1 MDHEN and CDR2 SYDVKM come from the germline V gene. The CDR3 covers 13 residues. Between the trimmed V and J ends, which lost 11 bases and 6 bases, there was a span of 14 bases. This chain's CDR3 is CAGRRSFNSPLHF. In DNA, the CDR3 is TGTGCCGGCCGCCGCAGCTTTAATTCACCCCTCCACTTT.

The chain recombines TRBV4-2 with TRBJ1-3, with D perhaps matching TRBD1 (5 bases). Germline lookup yields CDR1 LGHNA and CDR2 YNFKEQ. The CDR3 totals 16 residues. Between the trimmed V and J ends, which lost 0 bases and 1 base, there was a span of 10 bases. This CDR3 reads CASSQEGGTSGNTIYF. In nucleotides, the CDR3 is TGTGCCAGCAGCCAAGAGGGAGGGACGTCTGGAAACACCATATATTTT.

The chain employs TRBV30 and TRBJ1-1; D gene uncertain. CDR1 is GTSNPN, CDR2 SVGIG, per germline (reference sequence). Trimming shortened V by 2 bases and J by 2 bases, and 9 bases separated the two germline ends. The CDR3 totals 13 residues. The chain's CDR3 is CAWSYTGNTEAFF. DNA of the CDR3: TGTGCCTGGAGTTACACGGGAAACACTGAAGCTTTCTTT.

The chain links TRBV7-2 to TRBJ2-1; 11 nucleotides match TRBD2. The CDR3 is 16 amino acids. V lost 1 base to trimming and J lost 10 bases; unmatched junction nucleotides: 9. Germline V gives CDR1 SGHTA, CDR2 FQGNSA. The CDR3 sequence: CASSLEISGGAGEQFF. The CDR3 DNA sequence: TGTGCCAGCAGCTTAGAGATTAGCGGGGGGGCCGGGGAGCAGTTCTTC. Full variable domain (missing parts from reference TRBV7-2 and TRBJ2-1): GAGVSQSPSNKVTEKGKDVELRCDPISGHTALYWYRQSLGQGLEFLIYFQGNSAPDKSGLPSDRFSAERTGGSVSTLTIQRTQQEDSAVYLCASSLEISGGAGEQFFGPGTRLTVL.

The chain is built from TRBV5-1 and TRBJ1-2, with D tentatively TRBD1 (5 bases). Between the trimmed V and J ends, which lost 0 bases and 8 bases, there was a span of 14 bases. Germline V CDR1 and CDR2: SGHRS, YFSETQ. The CDR3 is 14 residues long. For the CDR3, the DNA is TGCGCCAGCAGCTTGGCCCAGGGTCGGGGCGGCTACACCTTC. It codes for CASSLAQGRGGYTF. Looking up the rest from reference TRBV5-1 and TRBJ1-2 gives the full variable domain: KAGVTQTPRYLIKTRGQQVTLSCSPISGHRSVSWYQQTPGQGLQFLFEYFSETQRNKGNFPGRFSGRQFSNSRSEMNVSTLELGDSALYLCASSLAQGRGGYTFGSGTRLTVV.

This clone was found a few times. The gene calls are TRBV7-6 and TRBJ2-1; D is ambiguous. The germline CDR1 and CDR2 sequences are SGHVS and FNYEAQ. The V and J ends lost 6 bases and 5 bases respectively, with 5 bases between them. This CDR3 region has 11 residues. The CDR3 DNA sequence: TGTGCCAGCAGAACCAACAATGAGCAGTTCTTC. Its protein product is CASRTNNEQFF. Looking up the rest from reference TRBV7-6 and TRBJ2-1 gives the full variable domain: GAGVSQSPRYKVTKRGQDVALRCDPISGHVSLYWYRQALGQGPEFLTYFNYEAQQDKSGLPNDRFSAERPEGSISTLTIQRTEQRDSAMYRCASRTNNEQFFGPGTRLTVL.

The chain recombines TRBV5-6 with TRBJ1-3, with 7 bases lining up with TRBD1. This CDR3 region has 15 residues. Germline CDR1 SGHDT, CDR2 YYEEEE. The V and J ends lost 2 bases and 3 bases, in that order; junction bases with no gene match: 5. In DNA, the CDR3 is TGTGCCAGCAGCTTAGGGGGCGCCGGTGGAAACACCATATATTTT. This translates into CASSLGGAGGNTIYF.

The chain uses TRBV9 and TRBJ2-1; D is perhaps TRBD2 (6 bases). The CDR3 is made up of 14 amino acids. Between the trimmed V and J ends, which lost 5 bases and 10 bases, there was a span of 19 bases. The germline V gene encodes CDR1 SGDLS and CDR2 YYNGEE. The CDR3, as DNA: TGTGCCAGCAGACCGCATGGGGTTGGGGGGGAGCAGTTCTTC. Protein sequence: CASRPHGVGGEQFF.

The CDR3 spells CASSEGPGDTGELFF. Here the CDR3 DNA reads TGTGCCAGTAGTGAAGGACCAGGGGACACCGGGGAGCTGTTTTTT. The chain uses TRBV19 and TRBJ2-2, with D perhaps matching TRBD1 (6 bases). The CDR3 totals 15 residues. V was trimmed by 5 bases and J by 3 bases, leaving 13 bases between them. Looked up from germline, CDR1 is LNHDA and CDR2 is SQIVND (reference sequence).

The chain employs TRBV14 and TRBJ1-1; weak D call: TRBD1 (6 bases). Germline V CDR1 and CDR2: SGHDN, FVKESK. This CDR3 has 16 amino acids. Trimming removed 1 base at V and 5 bases at J, with 17 bases between. The CDR3 nucleotides read TGTGCCAGCAGCCAAGGAGACGGGGGGCTTTGGACTGAAGCTTTCTTT. Encoded protein: CASSQGDGGLWTEAFF.

The chain recombines TRBV6-5 with TRBJ1-3, with D tentatively TRBD1 (5 bases). This CDR3 region has 15 residues. V lost 8 bases and J 2 bases, leaving 16 bases between the germline ends. CDR1 is MNHEY, CDR2 SVGAGI, per germline. The CDR3 protein is CASGQGSAPGNTIYF. CDR3 bases: TGTGCCAGCGGACAAGGAAGCGCACCTGGAAACACCATATATTTT.